The clone carrying this TCR beta chain was observed many times. The antigen is unknown. Germline-derived CDR1 and CDR2 are SGHVS and FNYEAQ. V dropped 3 bases and J dropped 0 bases, with 12 bases sitting between them. This CDR3 spans 16 amino acids. Samples came from axillary lymph nodes draining the breast cancer. MiXCR, run by TCRdb on the multiplex PCR reads, gives a single entry per CDR3 protein. The table lists about 100,000 distinct CDR3 sequences, 21% of them singletons. This entry comes from a study of breast tumors, draining lymph nodes, adjacent tissues. Points from the study as a whole: The data were judged consistent with most tumor T cells coming from lymph node and expanding in tumor. Compared with lymph nodes, tumors were less diverse; compared with nontumor tissue, more.

The V gene is TRBV7-6, the J gene TRBJ1-3; no firm D call. The sequence derives from a female donor with breast cancer. Some clones in this sample may be carry-over from other donors' samples. The sequencing sample was made of axillary lymph node tissue. This CDR3 reads CASSLGLLGSGNTIYF. CDR3 coding DNA: TGTGCCAGCAGCTTGGGCCTTCTAGGCTCTGGAAACACCATATATTTT.